The rows below give T cell receptor beta chains drawn from one sample of a study of response to subunit inactivated influenza vaccine. MiXCR was run by TCRdb on the RT-PCR reads, yielding one entry per CDR3 protein. Of around 520,000 distinct CDR3 sequences listed, 25% are singletons. The specimen was CD4+ T cells sorted from PBMCs, collected roughly 5 days after vaccination. The receptors originated from a man aged 50-59 years who received an inactivated influenza vaccine. Each CDR3 is given with its conserved first and last residue. Each record gives: V gene, clone size, D gene, J gene, CDR3 protein, CDR3 DNA. D genes are given only for firm matches. Size values are once, few and many counts, or a class for expanded clones, and some rows have none.

V: TRBV20-1; size: .; D: TRBD1; J: TRBJ1-6; CDR3: CSATYRGRLNSPLHF; DNA: TGCAGTGCTACTTACAGGGGCCGGTTGAATTCACCCCTCCACTTT
V: TRBV6-2/TRBV6-3; size: .; D: .; J: TRBJ1-3; CDR3: CASSYFGNTIYF; DNA: TGTGCCAGCAGTTACTTCGGAAACACCATATATTTT
V: TRBV6-2/TRBV6-3; size: .; D: .; J: TRBJ1-1; CDR3: CASSYSRVRTFF; DNA: TGTGCCAGCAGTTACTCCAGAGTTAGGACTTTCTTT
V: TRBV5-1; size: .; D: .; J: TRBJ2-2; CDR3: CASSLRRMDTGELFF; DNA: TGCGCCAGCAGCCTGAGAAGGATGGATACCGGGGAGCTGTTTTTT
V: TRBV12-3/TRBV12-4; size: .; D: TRBD2; J: TRBJ2-5; CDR3: CASSLSSGKAETQYF; DNA: TGTGCCAGCAGTTTATCTAGCGGGAAGGCGGAGACCCAGTACTTC
V: TRBV6-1; size: few; D: .; J: TRBJ2-2; CDR3: CASSMGRNTGELFF; DNA: TGTGCCAGCAGTATGGGACGGAACACCGGGGAGCTGTTTTTT
V: TRBV3-1; size: .; D: TRBD2; J: TRBJ2-1; CDR3: CASSFLAGNEQFF; DNA: TGTGCCAGCAGCTTTTTAGCGGGGAATGAGCAGTTCTTC
V: TRBV11-2; size: .; D: .; J: TRBJ2-7; CDR3: CASSPFVAYEQYF; DNA: TGTGCCAGCAGCCCCTTCGTCGCCTACGAGCAGTACTTC
V: TRBV6-6; size: few; D: .; J: TRBJ1-2; CDR3: CATFAGGGGYTF; DNA: TGTGCCACCTTTGCGGGGGGAGGAGGCTACACCTTC
V: TRBV6-2/TRBV6-3; size: many; D: .; J: TRBJ1-3; CDR3: CASRSTGRNTIYF; DNA: TGTGCCAGCAGATCGACAGGACGAAACACCATATATTTT
V: TRBV6-4; size: .; D: .; J: TRBJ2-3; CDR3: CASTERQLGTSTDTQYF; DNA: TGTGCCAGCACCGAACGACAGCTAGGAACTAGCACAGATACGCAGTATTTT
V: TRBV29-1; size: .; D: TRBD2; J: TRBJ2-1; CDR3: CSVELWRGSYEQFF; DNA: TGCAGCGTTGAATTGTGGCGCGGGAGTTATGAGCAGTTCTTC
V: TRBV10-3; size: few; D: .; J: TRBJ1-3; CDR3: CAISSGVVSGNTIYF; DNA: TGTGCCATCAGTTCAGGGGTCGTCTCTGGAAACACCATATATTTT
V: TRBV7-9; size: few; D: TRBD2; J: TRBJ2-7; CDR3: CASSPRLAGGEQYF; DNA: TGTGCCAGCAGCCCAAGACTAGCGGGAGGCGAGCAGTACTTC
V: TRBV10-3; size: .; D: TRBD2; J: TRBJ2-5; CDR3: CAISEDLSGNQETQYF; DNA: TGTGCCATCAGTGAAGATCTTAGCGGGAACCAAGAGACCCAGTACTTC
V: TRBV20-1; size: .; D: .; J: TRBJ1-1; CDR3: CSAFAGAGNTEAFF; DNA: TGCAGTGCTTTCGCAGGGGCGGGGAACACTGAAGCTTTCTTT
V: TRBV6-2/TRBV6-3; size: .; D: .; J: TRBJ2-7; CDR3: CASSRQQGYYEQYF; DNA: TGTGCCAGCAGCCGCCAGCAGGGGTACTACGAGCAGTACTTC
V: TRBV20-1; size: .; D: TRBD1; J: TRBJ2-5; CDR3: CSASGTGDRETQYF; DNA: TGCAGTGCTTCCGGGACAGGGGATCGGGAGACCCAGTACTTC
V: TRBV10-3; size: .; D: TRBD1; J: TRBJ2-2; CDR3: CAITRQGDTGELFF; DNA: TGTGCCATCACCAGACAGGGTGACACCGGGGAGCTGTTTTTT
V: TRBV29-1; size: .; D: .; J: TRBJ2-5; CDR3: CSVEVHHQETQYF; DNA: TGCAGCGTTGAAGTCCATCACCAAGAGACCCAGTACTTC
V: TRBV20-1; size: few; D: .; J: TRBJ2-3; CDR3: CSASNGGRGTDTQYF; DNA: TGCAGTGCTTCCAACGGTGGGCGTGGCACAGATACGCAGTATTTT
V: TRBV24-1; size: .; D: TRBD2; J: TRBJ2-2; CDR3: CATSDMTSGSTGELFF; DNA: TGTGCCACCAGTGATATGACTAGCGGGAGCACCGGGGAGCTGTTTTTT
V: TRBV5-1; size: .; D: .; J: TRBJ1-1; CDR3: CASSLESGYTEAFF; DNA: TGCGCCAGCAGCTTGGAATCGGGATACACTGAAGCTTTCTTT
V: TRBV5-1; size: few; D: TRBD1; J: TRBJ2-2; CDR3: CASSDRETGELFF; DNA: TGCGCCAGCAGCGACAGGGAGACCGGGGAGCTGTTTTTT
V: TRBV29-1; size: few; D: TRBD1; J: TRBJ2-2; CDR3: CSVELLDRGQPNTGELFF; DNA: TGCAGCGTTGAACTGTTGGACAGGGGACAACCGAACACCGGGGAGCTGTTTTTT
V: TRBV7-2; size: few; D: .; J: TRBJ2-1; CDR3: CASSHYGDEQFF; DNA: TGTGCCAGCAGCCACTACGGGGATGAGCAGTTCTTC
V: TRBV27; size: .; D: TRBD1; J: TRBJ1-2; CDR3: CASNPGTGNPNYGYTF; DNA: TGTGCCAGCAACCCTGGGACAGGGAATCCCAACTATGGCTACACCTTC
V: TRBV11-2; size: many; D: .; J: TRBJ1-3; CDR3: CASSLTSGNTIYF; DNA: TGTGCCAGCAGCCTGACATCTGGAAACACCATATATTTT
V: TRBV5-1; size: .; D: .; J: TRBJ2-7; CDR3: CASAEGSSYEQYF; DNA: TGCGCCAGCGCGGAAGGGAGCTCCTACGAGCAGTACTTC
V: TRBV20-1; size: once; D: .; J: TRBJ1-1; CDR3: CSADSYPMNTEAFF; DNA: TGCAGTGCCGACAGTTATCCCATGAACACTGAAGCTTTCTTT
V: TRBV28; size: .; D: .; J: TRBJ2-7; CDR3: CASSLSGSGEQYF; DNA: TGTGCCAGCAGTTTATCCGGTTCCGGCGAGCAGTACTTC
V: TRBV27; size: .; D: TRBD2; J: TRBJ2-2; CDR3: CASRGGSNTGELFF; DNA: TGTGCCAGCAGAGGCGGGAGTAACACCGGGGAGCTGTTTTTT
V: TRBV6-2/TRBV6-3; size: once; D: TRBD1; J: TRBJ2-6; CDR3: CASSSQPGGESGANVLTF; DNA: TGTGCCAGCAGTTCCCAGCCAGGGGGCGAATCTGGGGCCAACGTCCTGACTTTC
V: TRBV10-3; size: .; D: TRBD1; J: TRBJ1-2; CDR3: CAISEGGGQNYGYTF; DNA: TGTGCCATCAGTGAGGGGGGGGGACAGAACTATGGCTACACCTTC
V: TRBV20-1; size: many; D: TRBD2; J: TRBJ2-3; CDR3: CSAIKPSGGTDTQYF; DNA: TGCAGTGCTATTAAACCTAGCGGGGGCACAGATACGCAGTATTTT
V: TRBV14; size: few; D: .; J: TRBJ2-5; CDR3: CASSQGQTGKETQYF; DNA: TGTGCCAGCAGCCAGGGGCAAACAGGAAAAGAGACCCAGTACTTC
V: TRBV5-1; size: .; D: .; J: TRBJ2-3; CDR3: CASSLDGGTPTDTQYF; DNA: TGCGCCAGCAGCTTGGACGGCGGCACCCCCACAGATACGCAGTATTTT
V: TRBV5-6; size: .; D: .; J: TRBJ2-4; CDR3: CASSLYGTKNIQYF; DNA: TGTGCCAGCAGCTTGTACGGGACCAAAAACATTCAGTACTTC
V: TRBV5-1; size: .; D: .; J: TRBJ2-5; CDR3: CASSFNGRSQETQYF; DNA: TGCGCCAGCAGTTTCAACGGGCGTTCCCAAGAGACCCAGTACTTC
V: TRBV15; size: few; D: .; J: TRBJ2-3; CDR3: CATSRDNSQRRTDTQYF; DNA: TGTGCCACCAGCAGAGATAACTCCCAACGGAGGACAGATACGCAGTATTTT
V: TRBV30; size: .; D: TRBD1; J: TRBJ1-5; CDR3: CALWDRRSNQPQHF; DNA: TGTGCCCTGTGGGACAGAAGAAGCAATCAGCCCCAGCATTTT
V: TRBV12-3/TRBV12-4; size: .; D: .; J: TRBJ2-7; CDR3: CASSSLPDGSYEQYF; DNA: TGTGCCAGCAGTTCCCTACCGGACGGATCCTACGAGCAGTACTTC
V: TRBV15; size: .; D: .; J: TRBJ1-5; CDR3: CATSRNPQTTNQPQHF; DNA: TGTGCCACCAGCAGGAACCCCCAGACGACCAATCAGCCCCAGCATTTT
V: TRBV6-2/TRBV6-3; size: few; D: .; J: TRBJ2-2; CDR3: CASSIMAPTGELFF; DNA: TGTGCCAGCAGTATTATGGCTCCGACCGGGGAGCTGTTTTTT
V: TRBV4-1; size: .; D: TRBD1; J: TRBJ1-4; CDR3: CASRGTVPPNEKLFF; DNA: TGCGCCAGCAGGGGGACAGTCCCGCCTAATGAAAAACTGTTTTTT
V: TRBV7-8; size: .; D: TRBD2; J: TRBJ2-1; CDR3: CASSRPSGFVNEQFF; DNA: TGTGCCAGCAGCAGGCCTAGCGGGTTCGTCAATGAGCAGTTCTTC
V: TRBV5-6; size: .; D: TRBD2; J: TRBJ2-1; CDR3: CASSLSQVAGGGEQFF; DNA: TGTGCCAGCAGCCTATCTCAGGTGGCGGGAGGGGGTGAGCAGTTCTTC
V: TRBV20-1; size: few; D: .; J: TRBJ2-5; CDR3: CSARKELMETQYF; DNA: TGCAGTGCTAGAAAGGAGCTGATGGAGACCCAGTACTTC
V: TRBV14; size: .; D: .; J: TRBJ1-4; CDR3: CASSPSQGKLFF; DNA: TGTGCCAGCAGCCCATCACAGGGCAAACTGTTTTTT
V: TRBV7-2; size: .; D: TRBD2; J: TRBJ2-5; CDR3: CASSLALAGGHETQYF; DNA: TGTGCCAGCAGCTTAGCGCTAGCGGGAGGGCATGAGACCCAGTACTTC
V: TRBV27; size: .; D: TRBD1; J: TRBJ1-2; CDR3: CASSYQTGGAIYAGYTF; DNA: TGTGCCAGCAGTTACCAGACAGGGGGCGCGATCTATGCCGGCTACACCTTC
V: TRBV3-1; size: .; D: .; J: TRBJ2-6; CDR3: CASSQGLGPGANVLTF; DNA: TGTGCCAGCAGCCAAGGGCTGGGCCCTGGGGCCAACGTCCTGACTTTC
V: TRBV6-6; size: .; D: .; J: TRBJ2-1; CDR3: CASSFEGPEQFF; DNA: TGTGCCAGCAGTTTTGAGGGGCCGGAGCAGTTCTTC
V: TRBV7-2; size: few; D: .; J: TRBJ2-3; CDR3: CASSLVRDTDTQYF; DNA: TGTGCCAGCAGCTTAGTCAGGGACACAGATACGCAGTATTTT
V: TRBV5-1; size: .; D: .; J: TRBJ1-1; CDR3: CASSQQTDPNTEAFF; DNA: TGCGCCAGCAGTCAGCAAACAGACCCGAACACTGAAGCTTTCTTT
V: TRBV5-1; size: .; D: .; J: TRBJ1-1; CDR3: CASSYDRNTEAFF; DNA: TGCGCCAGCAGTTACGACCGGAACACTGAAGCTTTCTTT
V: TRBV7-2; size: many; D: TRBD2; J: TRBJ2-4; CDR3: CASSFGLAGVGAKNIQYF; DNA: TGTGCCAGCAGCTTTGGACTAGCGGGGGTAGGAGCCAAAAACATTCAGTACTTC
V: TRBV20-1; size: .; D: .; J: TRBJ2-1; CDR3: CSARGRGAGPYNEQFF; DNA: TGCAGTGCTAGAGGGAGGGGAGCGGGCCCCTACAATGAGCAGTTCTTC
V: TRBV12-3/TRBV12-4; size: few; D: TRBD1; J: TRBJ1-1; CDR3: CASTFVEGQKAFF; DNA: TGTGCCAGCACCTTCGTGGAGGGACAGAAAGCTTTCTTT